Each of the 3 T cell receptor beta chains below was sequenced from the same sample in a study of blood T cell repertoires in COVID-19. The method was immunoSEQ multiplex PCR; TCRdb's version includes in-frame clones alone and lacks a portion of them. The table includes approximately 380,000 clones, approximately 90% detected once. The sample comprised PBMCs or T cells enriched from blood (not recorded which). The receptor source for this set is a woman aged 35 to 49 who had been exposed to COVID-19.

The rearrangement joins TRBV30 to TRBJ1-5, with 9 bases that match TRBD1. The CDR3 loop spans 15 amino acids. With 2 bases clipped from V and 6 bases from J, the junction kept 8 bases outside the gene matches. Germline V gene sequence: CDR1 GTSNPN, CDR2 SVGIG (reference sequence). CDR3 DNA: TGTGCCTGGAGTAACAGGCGACAGGGGGGTCAGCCCCAGCATTTT. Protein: CAWSNRRQGGQPQHF.

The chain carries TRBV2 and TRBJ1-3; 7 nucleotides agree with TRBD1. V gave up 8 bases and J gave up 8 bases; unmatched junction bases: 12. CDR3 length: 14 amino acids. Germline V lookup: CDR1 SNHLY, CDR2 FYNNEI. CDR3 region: CASGRTGRGDTIYF. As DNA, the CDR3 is TGTGCCAGCGGCAGGACAGGCAGAGGGGACACCATATATTTT.

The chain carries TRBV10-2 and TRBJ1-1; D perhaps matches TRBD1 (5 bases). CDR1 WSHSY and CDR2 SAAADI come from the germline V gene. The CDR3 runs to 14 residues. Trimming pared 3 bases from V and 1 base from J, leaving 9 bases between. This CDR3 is CASSDWGGNTEAFF. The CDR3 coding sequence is TGCGCCAGCAGTGATTGGGGGGGGAACACTGAAGCTTTCTTT.